These T cell receptor beta chains were read from a single sample in a study of T cells in Graves' hyperthyroidism and ophthalmopathy. TCRdb processed the multiplex PCR reads anew with MiXCR; each CDR3 protein has one entry. Of 480,000 or so distinct CDR3 sequences in the sample, 40% to 50% were seen once. Sequences were obtained from peripheral blood or thyroid tissue (not recorded which). The receptors stem from an adult woman with Graves' disease, either hyperthyroidism or ophthalmopathy (not recorded which). The CDR3 runs from the conserved cysteine through the conserved F or W. D genes are given only for firm matches. Clone size is shown for a subset of rows, as once, few, many or a class of expanded clone.

len	d_gene	v_gene	j_gene	abundance	CDR3nt	CDR3aa
13	.	TRBV10-2	TRBJ1-2	few	TGTGCCAGCAGTGAATTTCTGACAGATGGCTACACCTTC	CASSEFLTDGYTF
16	TRBD1	TRBV6-2/TRBV6-3	TRBJ2-7	few	TGTGCCAGCAGTTACCCGACAGGGGGCGGAGGCTACGAGCAGTACTTC	CASSYPTGGGGYEQYF
15	TRBD1	TRBV4-3	TRBJ1-2	.	TGCGCCAGCAGCCCTCGACAGGGAGGTCACTATGGCTACACCTTC	CASSPRQGGHYGYTF
13	.	TRBV10-3	TRBJ1-5	few	TGTGCCATCAGTGAAGGGGGCAATCAGCCCCAGCATTTT	CAISEGGNQPQHF
15	TRBD1	TRBV5-1	TRBJ1-1	many	TGCGCCAGCAGCTTCGGGACAGGGAGGAACACTGAAGCTTTCTTT	CASSFGTGRNTEAFF
13	.	TRBV29-1	TRBJ1-3	.	TGCAGCGTTGAAGGGGGTGCTGGAAACACCATATATTTT	CSVEGGAGNTIYF
18	.	TRBV10-3	TRBJ2-6	few	TGTGCCATCAGTGACTCTCGACAGAGGGTGGCCGGGGCCAACGTCCTGACTTTC	CAISDSRQRVAGANVLTF
11	.	TRBV12-3/TRBV12-4	TRBJ2-7	many	TGTGCCAGCAGTTCGTGGCCCGAGCAGTACTTC	CASSSWPEQYF
13	.	TRBV24-1	TRBJ2-3	many	TGTGCCACCAGCAGACAGGGCACAGATACGCAGTATTTT	CATSRQGTDTQYF
12	.	TRBV9	TRBJ1-1	once	TGTGCCAGCAGCAGGGTGGGAGGTGAAGCTTTCTTT	CASSRVGGEAFF
13	.	TRBV20-1	TRBJ1-2	many	TGCAGTGCTAGCTTGTCGGTTGGCGGCGGCTACACCTTC	CSASLSVGGGYTF
13	.	TRBV7-9	TRBJ1-5	.	TGTGCCAGCAGCCTAAACATCGATCAGCCCCAGCATTTT	CASSLNIDQPQHF
12	.	TRBV29-1	TRBJ2-7	few	TGCAGCGTCCTTACAGGGTTTGGCGAGCAGTACTTC	CSVLTGFGEQYF
16	TRBD1	TRBV18	TRBJ2-7	.	TGTGCCAGCTCACCACGGGACAGGCCTTTAACCTACGAGCAGTACTTC	CASSPRDRPLTYEQYF
14	.	TRBV27	TRBJ1-1	many	TGTGCCAGCAGTGGCGATAAATGGGGAACTGAAGCTTTCTTT	CASSGDKWGTEAFF
15	TRBD1	TRBV7-8	TRBJ1-6	few	TGTGCCAGCAGCTTAGACCCAAACAGGGGCTCACCCCTCCACTTT	CASSLDPNRGSPLHF
14	TRBD1	TRBV9	TRBJ2-7	.	TGTGCCAGCAGCGTAGAGACAGGGGGCACCGGGCAGTACTTC	CASSVETGGTGQYF
13	.	TRBV29-1	TRBJ1-1	.	TGCAGCGTTGAGGCGGGGCAGAACACTGAAGCTTTCTTT	CSVEAGQNTEAFF
14	.	TRBV29-1	TRBJ2-5	.	TGCAGCGTTGAAGATGGGGGTCGCAATCAGCCCCAGTACTTC	CSVEDGGRNQPQYF
19	TRBD2	TRBV9	TRBJ2-5	few	TGTGCCAGCAGCCAAGGGTTTTTTCTAGCGGGAGATCAGGGAGAGACCCAGTACTTC	CASSQGFFLAGDQGETQYF
16	TRBD2	TRBV7-9	TRBJ2-7	few	TGTGCCAGCAGTCTCTTGACTAGCGGGAGCTCCTACGAGCAGTACTTC	CASSLLTSGSSYEQYF
17	.	TRBV25-1	TRBJ2-6	.	TGTGCCAGCAGCCTCCAAGGGGCAACCTCTGGGGCCAACGTCCTGACTTTC	CASSLQGATSGANVLTF
14	.	TRBV28	TRBJ2-7	.	TGTGCCAGCAGTTCCCTACAGGGAATCTACGAGCAGTACTTC	CASSSLQGIYEQYF
14	.	TRBV25-1	TRBJ1-6	.	TGTGCCAGCAGTCTGAGGTCTTATAATTCACCCCCCCACTTT	CASSLRSYNSPPHF
12	.	TRBV20-1	TRBJ2-5	.	TGCAGTGCTACGCAAGCGGGTCAGCCCCAGTACTTC	CSATQAGQPQYF
14	.	TRBV14	TRBJ1-1	many	TGTGCCAGCAGCCAGGTCACAGGAGCCACTGAAGCTTTCTTT	CASSQVTGATEAFF
12	.	TRBV19	TRBJ1-2	many	TGTGCCAGTAAGCCCCCTAACTATGGCTACACCTTC	CASKPPNYGYTF
15	.	TRBV9	TRBJ2-7	many	TGTGCCAGCAGCGTAGACGCGGCATTCTCCTACGAGCAGTACTTC	CASSVDAAFSYEQYF
13	.	TRBV5-6	TRBJ1-2	.	TGTGCCAGCAGCTTTGACGCGGGCAGGGGCTACACCTTC	CASSFDAGRGYTF